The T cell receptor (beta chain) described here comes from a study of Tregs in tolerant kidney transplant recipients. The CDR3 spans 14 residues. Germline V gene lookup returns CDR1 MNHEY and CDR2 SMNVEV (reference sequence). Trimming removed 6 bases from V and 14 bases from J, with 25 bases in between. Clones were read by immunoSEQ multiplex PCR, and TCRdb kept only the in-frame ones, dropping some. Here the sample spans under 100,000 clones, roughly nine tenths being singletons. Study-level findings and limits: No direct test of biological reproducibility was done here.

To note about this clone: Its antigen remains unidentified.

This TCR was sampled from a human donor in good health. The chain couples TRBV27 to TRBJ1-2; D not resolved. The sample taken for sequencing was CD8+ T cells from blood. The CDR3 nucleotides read TGTGCCAGCAGCCCTCAGGCCGGGTTCGGCGCTTTTACCTTC. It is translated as CASSPQAGFGAFTF.